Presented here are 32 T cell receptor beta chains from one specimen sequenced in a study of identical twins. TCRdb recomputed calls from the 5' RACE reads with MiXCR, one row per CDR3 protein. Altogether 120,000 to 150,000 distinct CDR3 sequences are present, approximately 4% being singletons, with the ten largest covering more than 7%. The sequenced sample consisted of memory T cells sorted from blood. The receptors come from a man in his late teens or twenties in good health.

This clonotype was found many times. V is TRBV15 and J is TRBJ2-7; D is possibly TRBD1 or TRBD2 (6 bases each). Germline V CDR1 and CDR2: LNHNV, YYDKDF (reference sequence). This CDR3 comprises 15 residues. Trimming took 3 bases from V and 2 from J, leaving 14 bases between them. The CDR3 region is CATSSETRGPYEQYV. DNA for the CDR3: TGTGCCACCAGCAGCGAGACACGGGGGCCCTACGAGCAGTACGTC.

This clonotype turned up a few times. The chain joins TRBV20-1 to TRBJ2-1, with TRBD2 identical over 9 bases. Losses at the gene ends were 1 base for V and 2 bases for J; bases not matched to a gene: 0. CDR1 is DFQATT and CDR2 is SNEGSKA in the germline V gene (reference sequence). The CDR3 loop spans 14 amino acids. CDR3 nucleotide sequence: TGCAGTGCTAGAGGACTAGCGGCCTACAATGAGCAGTTCTTC. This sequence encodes CSARGLAAYNEQFF.

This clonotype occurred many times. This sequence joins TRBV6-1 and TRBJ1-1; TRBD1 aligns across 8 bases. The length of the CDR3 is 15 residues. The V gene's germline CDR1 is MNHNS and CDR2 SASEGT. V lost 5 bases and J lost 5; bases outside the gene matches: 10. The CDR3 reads CASSLNDRGGTEAFF. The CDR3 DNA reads TGTGCCAGCAGTCTGAACGACAGGGGTGGGACTGAAGCTTTCTTT.

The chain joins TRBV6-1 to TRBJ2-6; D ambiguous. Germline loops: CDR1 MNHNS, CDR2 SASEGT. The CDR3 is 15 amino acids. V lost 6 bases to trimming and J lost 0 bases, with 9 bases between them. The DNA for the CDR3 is TGTGCCAGCAGCCCAAGGACCTCTGGGGCCAACGTCCTGACTTTC. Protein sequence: CASSPRTSGANVLTF.

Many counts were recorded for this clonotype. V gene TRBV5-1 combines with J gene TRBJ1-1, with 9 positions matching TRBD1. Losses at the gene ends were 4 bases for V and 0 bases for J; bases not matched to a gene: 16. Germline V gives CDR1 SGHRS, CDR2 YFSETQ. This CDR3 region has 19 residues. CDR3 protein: CASSGGQGTARLMNTEAFF. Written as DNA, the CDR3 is TGCGCCAGCAGCGGAGGACAGGGGACGGCCCGATTGATGAACACTGAAGCTTTCTTT.

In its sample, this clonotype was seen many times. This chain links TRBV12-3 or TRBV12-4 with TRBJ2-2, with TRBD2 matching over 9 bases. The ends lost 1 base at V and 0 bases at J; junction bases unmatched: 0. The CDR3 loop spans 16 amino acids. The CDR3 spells CASSLGLAANTGELFF. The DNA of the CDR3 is TGTGCCAGCAGTTTAGGACTAGCGGCGAACACCGGGGAGCTGTTTTTT.

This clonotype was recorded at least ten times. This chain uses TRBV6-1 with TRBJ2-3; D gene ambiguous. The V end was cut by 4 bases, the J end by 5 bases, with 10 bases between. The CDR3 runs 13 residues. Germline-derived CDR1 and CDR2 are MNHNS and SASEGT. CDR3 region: CASSGTRLDTQYF. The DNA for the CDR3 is TGTGCCAGCAGTGGGACCAGACTAGATACGCAGTATTTT.

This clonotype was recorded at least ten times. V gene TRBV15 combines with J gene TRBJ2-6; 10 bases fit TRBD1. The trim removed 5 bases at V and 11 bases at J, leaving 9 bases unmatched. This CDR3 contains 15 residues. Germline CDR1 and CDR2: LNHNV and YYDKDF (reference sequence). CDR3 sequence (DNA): TGTGCCACCAGCGGGAGGGACAGGGGCTCGCACGTCCTGACTTTC. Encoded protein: CATSGRDRGSHVLTF.

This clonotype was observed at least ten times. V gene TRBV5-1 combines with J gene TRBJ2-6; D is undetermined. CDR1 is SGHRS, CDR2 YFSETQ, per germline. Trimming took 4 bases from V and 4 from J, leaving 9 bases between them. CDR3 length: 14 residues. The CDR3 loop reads CASSSSVGANVLTF. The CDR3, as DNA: TGCGCCAGCAGCAGCAGCGTCGGGGCCAACGTCCTGACTTTC.

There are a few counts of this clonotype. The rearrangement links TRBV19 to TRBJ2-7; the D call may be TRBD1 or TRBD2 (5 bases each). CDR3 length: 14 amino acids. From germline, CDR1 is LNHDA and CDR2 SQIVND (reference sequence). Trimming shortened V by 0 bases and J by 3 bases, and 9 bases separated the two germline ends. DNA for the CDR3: TGTGCCAGTAGTATAGATCGGGACGGCTACGAGCAGTACTTC. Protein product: CASSIDRDGYEQYF.

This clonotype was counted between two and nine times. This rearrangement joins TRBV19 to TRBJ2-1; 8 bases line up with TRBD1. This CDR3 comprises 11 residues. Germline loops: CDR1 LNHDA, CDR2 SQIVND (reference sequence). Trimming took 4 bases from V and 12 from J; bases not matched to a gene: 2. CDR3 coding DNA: TGTGCCAGTAGTACAGGGGGCCTGCAGTTCTTC. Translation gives CASSTGGLQFF.

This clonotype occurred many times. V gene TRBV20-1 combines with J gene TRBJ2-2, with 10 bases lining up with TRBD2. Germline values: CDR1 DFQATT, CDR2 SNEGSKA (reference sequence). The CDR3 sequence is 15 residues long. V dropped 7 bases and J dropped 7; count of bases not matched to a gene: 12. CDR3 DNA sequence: TGCAGTGTTTGGCCAGCGGGAGGGTTCGGCGGGGAGCTGTTTTTT. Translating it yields CSVWPAGGFGGELFF.

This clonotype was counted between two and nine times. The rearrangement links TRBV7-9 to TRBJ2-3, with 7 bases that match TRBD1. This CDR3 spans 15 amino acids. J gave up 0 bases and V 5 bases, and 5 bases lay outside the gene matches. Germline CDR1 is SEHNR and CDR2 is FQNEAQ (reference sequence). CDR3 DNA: TGTGCCAGCAGCCCCGGGACAGATAGCACAGATACGCAGTATTTT. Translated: CASSPGTDSTDTQYF. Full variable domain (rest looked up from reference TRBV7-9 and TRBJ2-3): DTGVSQNPRHKITKRGQNVTFRCDPISEHNRLYWYRQTLGQGPEFLTYFQNEAQLEKSRLLSDRFSAERPKGSFSTLEIQRTEQGDSAMYLCASSPGTDSTDTQYFGPGTRLTVL.

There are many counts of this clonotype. The CDR3 coding sequence is TGCAGCGTTGGCCCAACAGGAGCCGAAGCTTTCTTT. Translated, it gives CSVGPTGAEAFF. The V gene is TRBV29-1, the J gene TRBJ1-1; the D gene is possibly TRBD1 (5 bases). V shed 4 bases and J shed 8 bases, with 14 bases lying between them. The CDR3 runs 12 residues. Germline loops: CDR1 SQVTM, CDR2 ANQGSEA.

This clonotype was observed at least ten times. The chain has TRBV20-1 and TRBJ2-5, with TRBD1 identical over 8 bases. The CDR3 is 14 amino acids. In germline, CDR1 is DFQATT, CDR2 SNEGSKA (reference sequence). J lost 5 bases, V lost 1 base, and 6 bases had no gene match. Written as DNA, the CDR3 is TGCAGTGCTAGAGTATTGGACAGGGACGAGACCCAGTACTTC. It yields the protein CSARVLDRDETQYF.

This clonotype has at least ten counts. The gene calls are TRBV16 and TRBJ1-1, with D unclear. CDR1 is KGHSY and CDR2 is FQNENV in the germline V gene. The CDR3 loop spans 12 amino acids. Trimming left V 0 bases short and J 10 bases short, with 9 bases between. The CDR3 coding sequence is TGTGCCAGCAGCCAATCAGGGCCAGGAGCTTTCTTT. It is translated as CASSQSGPGAFF.

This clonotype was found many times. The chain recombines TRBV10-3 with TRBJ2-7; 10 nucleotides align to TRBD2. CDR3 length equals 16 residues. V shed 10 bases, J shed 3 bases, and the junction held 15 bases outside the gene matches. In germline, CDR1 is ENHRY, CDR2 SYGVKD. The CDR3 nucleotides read TGTGCCAGCCCACTAGCGGGACCGATTTATCTCTACGAGCAGTACGTC. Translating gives CASPLAGPIYLYEQYV.

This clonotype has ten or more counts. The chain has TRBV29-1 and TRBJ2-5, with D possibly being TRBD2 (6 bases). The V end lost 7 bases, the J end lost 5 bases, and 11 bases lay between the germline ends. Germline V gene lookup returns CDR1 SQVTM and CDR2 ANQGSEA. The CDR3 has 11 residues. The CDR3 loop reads CSGGVGETQYF. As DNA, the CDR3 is TGCAGCGGGGGGGTCGGGGAGACCCAGTACTTC.

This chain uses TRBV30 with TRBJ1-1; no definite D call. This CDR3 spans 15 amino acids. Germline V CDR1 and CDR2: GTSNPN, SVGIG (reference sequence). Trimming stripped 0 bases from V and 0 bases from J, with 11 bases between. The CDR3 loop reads CAWSVLSSMNTEAFF. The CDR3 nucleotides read TGTGCCTGGAGTGTTTTGAGTTCCATGAACACTGAAGCTTTCTTT.

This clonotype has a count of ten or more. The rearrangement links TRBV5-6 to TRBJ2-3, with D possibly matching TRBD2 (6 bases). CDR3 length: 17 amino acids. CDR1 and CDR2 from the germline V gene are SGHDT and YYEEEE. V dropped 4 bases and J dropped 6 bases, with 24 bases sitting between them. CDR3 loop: CASSQPPGRGAGDTQYF. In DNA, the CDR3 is TGTGCCAGCAGCCAACCCCCGGGACGTGGGGCGGGGGATACGCAGTATTTT. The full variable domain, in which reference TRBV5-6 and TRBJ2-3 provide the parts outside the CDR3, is DAGVTQSPTHLIKTRGQQVTLRCSPKSGHDTVSWYQQALGQGPQFIFQYYEEEERQRGNFPDRFSGHQFPNYSSELNVNALLLGDSALYLCASSQPPGRGAGDTQYFGPGTRLTVL.

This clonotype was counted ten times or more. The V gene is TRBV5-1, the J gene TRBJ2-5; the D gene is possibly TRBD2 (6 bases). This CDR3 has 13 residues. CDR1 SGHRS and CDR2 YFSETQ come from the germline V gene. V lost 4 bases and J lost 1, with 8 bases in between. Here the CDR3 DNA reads TGCGCCAGCAGCGAGGGACTCCAAGAGACCCAGTACTTC. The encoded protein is CASSEGLQETQYF. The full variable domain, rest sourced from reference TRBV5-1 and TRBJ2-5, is KAGVTQTPRYLIKTRGQQVTLSCSPISGHRSVSWYQQTPGQGLQFLFEYFSETQRNKGNFPGRFSGRQFSNSRSEMNVSTLELGDSALYLCASSEGLQETQYFGPGTRLLVL.

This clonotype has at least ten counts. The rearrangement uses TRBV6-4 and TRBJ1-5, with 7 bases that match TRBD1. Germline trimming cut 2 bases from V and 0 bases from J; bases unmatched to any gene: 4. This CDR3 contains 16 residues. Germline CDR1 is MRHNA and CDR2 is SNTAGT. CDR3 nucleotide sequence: TGTGCCAGCAGTGACGGGGGGACAGCTAGCAATCAGCCCCAGCATTTT. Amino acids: CASSDGGTASNQPQHF.

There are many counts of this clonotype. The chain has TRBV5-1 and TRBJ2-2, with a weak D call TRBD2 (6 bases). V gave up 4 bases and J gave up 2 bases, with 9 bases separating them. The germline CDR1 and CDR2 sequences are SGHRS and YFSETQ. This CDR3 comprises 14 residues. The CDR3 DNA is TGCGCCAGCAGCCCGGCGGGAAACACCGGGGAGCTGTTTTTT. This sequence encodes CASSPAGNTGELFF.

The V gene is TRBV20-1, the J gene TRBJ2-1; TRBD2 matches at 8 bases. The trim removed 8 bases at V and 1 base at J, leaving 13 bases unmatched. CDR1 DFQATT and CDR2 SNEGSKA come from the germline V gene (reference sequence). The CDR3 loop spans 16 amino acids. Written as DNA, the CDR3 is TGCAGTTCATTATCCCCCGGGGGGGGGTCCTACAATGAGCAGTTCTTC. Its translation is CSSLSPGGGSYNEQFF.

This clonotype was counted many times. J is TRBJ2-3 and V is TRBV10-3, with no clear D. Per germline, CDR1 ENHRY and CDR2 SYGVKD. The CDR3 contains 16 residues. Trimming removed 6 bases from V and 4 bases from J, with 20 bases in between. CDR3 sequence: CAIRVVSNNGADTQYF. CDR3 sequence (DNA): TGTGCCATCAGGGTGGTGTCGAACAATGGCGCAGATACGCAGTATTTT.

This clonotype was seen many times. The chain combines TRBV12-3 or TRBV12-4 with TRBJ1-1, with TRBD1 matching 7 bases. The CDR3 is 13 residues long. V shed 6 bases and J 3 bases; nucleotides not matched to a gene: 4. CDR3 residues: CASRDRVDTEAFF. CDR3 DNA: TGTGCCAGCAGAGACAGGGTAGACACTGAAGCTTTCTTT.

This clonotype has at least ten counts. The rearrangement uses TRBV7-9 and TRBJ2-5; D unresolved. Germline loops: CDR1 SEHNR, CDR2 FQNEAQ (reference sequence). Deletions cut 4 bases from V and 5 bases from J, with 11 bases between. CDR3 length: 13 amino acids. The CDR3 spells CASSSRGPETQYF. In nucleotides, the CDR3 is TGTGCCAGCAGCTCGCGAGGTCCGGAGACCCAGTACTTC. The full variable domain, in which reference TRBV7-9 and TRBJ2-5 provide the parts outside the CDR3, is DTGVSQNPRHKITKRGQNVTFRCDPISEHNRLYWYRQTLGQGPEFLTYFQNEAQLEKSRLLSDRFSAERPKGSFSTLEIQRTEQGDSAMYLCASSSRGPETQYFGPGTRLLVL.

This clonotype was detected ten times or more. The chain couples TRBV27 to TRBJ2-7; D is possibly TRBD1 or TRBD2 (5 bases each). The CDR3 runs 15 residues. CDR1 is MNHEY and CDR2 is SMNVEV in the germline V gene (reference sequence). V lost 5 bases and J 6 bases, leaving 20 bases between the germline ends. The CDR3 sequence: CASSTRELRGSEQYF. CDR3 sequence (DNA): TGTGCCAGCAGTACCAGGGAACTGAGGGGCTCCGAGCAGTACTTC.

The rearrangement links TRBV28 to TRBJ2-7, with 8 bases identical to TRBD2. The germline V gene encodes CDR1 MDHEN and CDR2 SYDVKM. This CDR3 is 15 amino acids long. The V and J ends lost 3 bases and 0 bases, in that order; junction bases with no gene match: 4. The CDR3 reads CASSFGGGSSYEQYV. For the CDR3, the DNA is TGTGCCAGCAGTTTTGGCGGGGGGAGCTCCTACGAGCAGTACGTC.

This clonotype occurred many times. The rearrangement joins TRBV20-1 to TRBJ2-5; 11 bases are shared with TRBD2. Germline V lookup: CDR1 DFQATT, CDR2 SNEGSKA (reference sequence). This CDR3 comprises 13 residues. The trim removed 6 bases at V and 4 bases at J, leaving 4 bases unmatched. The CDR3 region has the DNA TGCAGTGCCGTTGGACTAGCGGGAGAGACCCAGTACTTC. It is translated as CSAVGLAGETQYF.

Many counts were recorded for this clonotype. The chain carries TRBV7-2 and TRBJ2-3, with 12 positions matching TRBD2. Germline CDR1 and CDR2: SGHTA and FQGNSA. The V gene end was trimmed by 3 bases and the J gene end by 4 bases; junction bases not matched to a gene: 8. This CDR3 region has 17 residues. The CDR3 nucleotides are TGTGCCAGCAGCTTCGAGCGACTAGCGGGAGTTGCAGATACGCAGTATTTT. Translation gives CASSFERLAGVADTQYF.

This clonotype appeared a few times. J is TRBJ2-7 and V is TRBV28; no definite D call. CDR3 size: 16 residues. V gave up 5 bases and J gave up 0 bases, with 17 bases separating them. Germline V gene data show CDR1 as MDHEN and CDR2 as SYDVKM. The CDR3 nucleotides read TGTGCCAGCAGTGGCGGCAGAGGATTTAGCTCCTACGAGCAGTACGTC. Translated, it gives CASSGGRGFSSYEQYV.